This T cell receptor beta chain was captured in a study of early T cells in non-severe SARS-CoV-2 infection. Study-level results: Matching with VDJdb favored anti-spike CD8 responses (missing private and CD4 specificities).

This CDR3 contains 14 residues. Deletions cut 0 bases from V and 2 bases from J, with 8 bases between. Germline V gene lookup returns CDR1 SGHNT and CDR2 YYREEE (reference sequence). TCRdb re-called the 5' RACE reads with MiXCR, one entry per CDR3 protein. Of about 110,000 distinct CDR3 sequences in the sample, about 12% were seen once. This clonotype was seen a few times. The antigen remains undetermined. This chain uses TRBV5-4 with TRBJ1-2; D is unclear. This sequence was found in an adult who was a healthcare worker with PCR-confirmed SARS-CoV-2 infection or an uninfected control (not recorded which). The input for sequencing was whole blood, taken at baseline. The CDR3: CASSLGGNNYGYTF. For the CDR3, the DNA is TGTGCCAGCAGCTTGGGTGGGAACAACTATGGCTACACCTTC.